The clone carrying this T cell receptor beta chain ranks as medium-sized. Unmatched junction bases numbered 14, after V lost 7 bases and J lost 3 bases. The CDR3 totals 16 residues. CDR1 is SQVTM and CDR2 is ANQGSEA in the germline V gene. TCRdb reprocessed the reads via MiXCR and lists one record per CDR3 protein. The table lists roughly 15,000 distinct CDR3 sequences, about 30% of them singletons. This clonotype originated in a human donor. The sequenced sample was blood. The chain carries TRBV29-1 and TRBJ2-1; 8 bases fit TRBD2. The CDR3 is CSAPGAGTRVYNEQFF. Written as DNA, the CDR3 is TGCAGCGCCCCGGGGGCCGGGACTAGGGTCTACAATGAGCAGTTCTTC.